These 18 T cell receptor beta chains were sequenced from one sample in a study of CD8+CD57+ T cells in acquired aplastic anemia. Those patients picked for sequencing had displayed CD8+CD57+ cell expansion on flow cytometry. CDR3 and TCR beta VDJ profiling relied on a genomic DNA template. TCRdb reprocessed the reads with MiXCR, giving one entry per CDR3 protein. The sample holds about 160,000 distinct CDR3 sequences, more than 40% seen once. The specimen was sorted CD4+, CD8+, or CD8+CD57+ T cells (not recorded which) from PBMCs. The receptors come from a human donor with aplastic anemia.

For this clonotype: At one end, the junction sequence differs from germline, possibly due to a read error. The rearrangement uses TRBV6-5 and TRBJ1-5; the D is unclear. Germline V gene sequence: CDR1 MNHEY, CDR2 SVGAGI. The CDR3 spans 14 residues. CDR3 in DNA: TGTGCCAGCAGTTATCTCCATGGCCAGTCGGCCCCAGCATTT. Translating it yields CASSYLHGQSAPAF.

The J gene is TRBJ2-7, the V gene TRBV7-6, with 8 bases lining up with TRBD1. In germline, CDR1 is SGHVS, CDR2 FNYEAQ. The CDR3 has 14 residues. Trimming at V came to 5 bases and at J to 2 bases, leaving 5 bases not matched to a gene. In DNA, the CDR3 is TGTGCCAGCAGCGCCCGGGACAGGACCTACGAGCAGTACTTC. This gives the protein CASSARDRTYEQYF.

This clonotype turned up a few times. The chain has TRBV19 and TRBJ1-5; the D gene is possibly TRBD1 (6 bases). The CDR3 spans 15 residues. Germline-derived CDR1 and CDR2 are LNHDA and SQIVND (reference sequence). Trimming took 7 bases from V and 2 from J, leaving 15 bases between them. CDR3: CASTRPGDGNQPQHF. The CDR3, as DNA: TGTGCCAGTACTAGGCCAGGGGACGGCAATCAGCCCCAGCATTTT.

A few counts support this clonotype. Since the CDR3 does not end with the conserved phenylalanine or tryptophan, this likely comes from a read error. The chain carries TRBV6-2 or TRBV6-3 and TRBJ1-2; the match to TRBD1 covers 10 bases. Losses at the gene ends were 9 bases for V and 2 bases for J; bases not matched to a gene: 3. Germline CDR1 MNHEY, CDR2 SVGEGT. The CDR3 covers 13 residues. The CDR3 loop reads CASRQGANYGYTL. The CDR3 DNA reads TGTGCCAGTCGACAGGGGGCAAACTATGGCTACACCCTC.

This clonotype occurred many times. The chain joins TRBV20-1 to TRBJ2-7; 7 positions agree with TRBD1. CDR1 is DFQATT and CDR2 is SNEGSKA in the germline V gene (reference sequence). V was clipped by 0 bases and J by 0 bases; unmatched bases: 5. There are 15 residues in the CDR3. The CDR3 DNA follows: TGCAGTGCTAGAGATCAGGGACAGTCCTCCTACGAGCAGTACTTC. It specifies CSARDQGQSSYEQYF.

The CDR3 reads CSASIRGRVDTQYF. CDR3 coding DNA: TGCAGTGCTAGTATCAGGGGGCGCGTAGATACGCAGTATTTT. This chain joins TRBV20-1 and TRBJ2-3; 8 bases map to TRBD1. Germline V CDR1 and CDR2: DFQATT, SNEGSKA (reference sequence). Unmatched junction bases numbered 7, after V lost 3 bases and J lost 5 bases. This CDR3 region has 14 residues.

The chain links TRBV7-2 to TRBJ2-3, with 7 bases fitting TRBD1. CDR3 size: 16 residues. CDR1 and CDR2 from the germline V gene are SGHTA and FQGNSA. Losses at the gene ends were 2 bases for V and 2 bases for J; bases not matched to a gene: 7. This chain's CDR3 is CASSLTRGTYTDTQYF. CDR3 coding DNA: TGTGCCAGCAGCTTAACCAGGGGGACCTACACAGATACGCAGTATTTT.

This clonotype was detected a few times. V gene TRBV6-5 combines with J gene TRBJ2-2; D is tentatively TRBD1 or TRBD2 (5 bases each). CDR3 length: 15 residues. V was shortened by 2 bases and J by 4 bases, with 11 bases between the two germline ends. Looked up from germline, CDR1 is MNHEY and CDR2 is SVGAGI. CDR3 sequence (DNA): TGTGCCAGCAGTTACACAGGACTTTCCACCGGGGAGCTGTTTTTT. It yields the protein CASSYTGLSTGELFF.

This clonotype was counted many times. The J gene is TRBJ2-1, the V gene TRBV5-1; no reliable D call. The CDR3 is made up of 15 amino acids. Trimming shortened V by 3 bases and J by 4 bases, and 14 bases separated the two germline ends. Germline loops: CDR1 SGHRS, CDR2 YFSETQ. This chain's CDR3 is CASSSHSSPYNEQFF. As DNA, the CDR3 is TGCGCCAGCAGCTCCCACTCGAGCCCTTACAATGAGCAGTTCTTC.

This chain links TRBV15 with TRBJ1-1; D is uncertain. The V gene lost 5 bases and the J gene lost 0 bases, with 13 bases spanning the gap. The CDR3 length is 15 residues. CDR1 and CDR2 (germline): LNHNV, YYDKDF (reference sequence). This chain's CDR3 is CATSYAYEMNTEAFF. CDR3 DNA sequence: TGTGCCACCAGCTACGCATACGAAATGAACACTGAAGCTTTCTTT. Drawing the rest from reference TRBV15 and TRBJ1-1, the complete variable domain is DAMVIQNPRYQVTQFGKPVTLSCSQTLNHNVMYWYQQKSSQAPKLLFHYYDKDFNNEADTPDNFQSRRPNTSFCFLDIRSPGLGDTAMYLCATSYAYEMNTEAFFGQGTRLTVV.

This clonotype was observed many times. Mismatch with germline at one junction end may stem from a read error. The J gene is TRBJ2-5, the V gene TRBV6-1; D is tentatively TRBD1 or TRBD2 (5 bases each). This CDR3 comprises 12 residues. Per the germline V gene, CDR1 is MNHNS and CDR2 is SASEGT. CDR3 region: CASSTTRDRPCF. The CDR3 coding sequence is TGTGCCAGCAGTACGACCCGGGACCGTCCGTGCTTC.

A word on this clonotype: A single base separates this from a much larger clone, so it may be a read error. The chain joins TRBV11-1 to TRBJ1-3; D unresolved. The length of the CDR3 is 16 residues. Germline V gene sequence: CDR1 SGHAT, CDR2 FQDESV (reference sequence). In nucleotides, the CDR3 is TGTGCCGGCAGCTTAGAAGAGAGTAGCTCTGGAAACACCATATATTTT. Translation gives CAGSLEESSSGNTIYF.

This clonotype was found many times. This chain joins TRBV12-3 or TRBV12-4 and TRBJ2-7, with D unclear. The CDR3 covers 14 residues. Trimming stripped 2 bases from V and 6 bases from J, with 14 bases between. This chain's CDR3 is CASSLPGLLLEQYF. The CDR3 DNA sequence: TGTGCCAGCAGTTTACCGGGTTTACTACTCGAGCAGTACTTC.

In DNA, the CDR3 is TGTGCCAGCAGTGTGGACAGGAGGAGTGATGAAGCTTTCTTT. Translated: CASSVDRRSDEAFF. The genes are TRBV2 and TRBJ1-1; 7 bases fit TRBD1. Per the germline V gene, CDR1 is SNHLY and CDR2 is FYNNEI. J lost 7 bases, V lost 4 bases, and 9 bases had no gene match. The CDR3 runs 14 residues.

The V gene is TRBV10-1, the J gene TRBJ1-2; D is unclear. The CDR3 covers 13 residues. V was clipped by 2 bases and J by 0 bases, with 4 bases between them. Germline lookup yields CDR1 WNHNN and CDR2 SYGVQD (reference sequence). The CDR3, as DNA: TGCGCCAGCAGTGAGCGACCTAACTATGGCTACACCTTC. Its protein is CASSERPNYGYTF.

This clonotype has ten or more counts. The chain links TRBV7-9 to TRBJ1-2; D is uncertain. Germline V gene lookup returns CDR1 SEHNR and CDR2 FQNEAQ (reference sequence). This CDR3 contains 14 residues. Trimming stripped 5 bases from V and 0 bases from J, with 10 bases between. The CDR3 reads CASSPDRTNYGYTF. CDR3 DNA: TGTGCCAGCAGCCCCGACCGAACTAACTATGGCTACACCTTC.

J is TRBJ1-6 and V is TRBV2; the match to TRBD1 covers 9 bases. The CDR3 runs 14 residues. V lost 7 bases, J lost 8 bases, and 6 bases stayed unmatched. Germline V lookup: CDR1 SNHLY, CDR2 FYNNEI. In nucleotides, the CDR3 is TGTGCCAGCACCTATGACAGGGGGGATTCACCCCTCCACTTT. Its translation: CASTYDRGDSPLHF.

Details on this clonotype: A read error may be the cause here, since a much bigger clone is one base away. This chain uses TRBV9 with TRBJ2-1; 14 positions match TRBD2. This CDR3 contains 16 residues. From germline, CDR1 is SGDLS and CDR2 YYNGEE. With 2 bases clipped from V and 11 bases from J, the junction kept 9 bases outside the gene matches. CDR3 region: CASSVTGTSGRNKQFF. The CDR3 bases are TGTGCCAGCAGCGTTACCGGGACTAGCGGGAGAAATAAGCAGTTCTTC.